A single T cell receptor (beta chain) is shown here with its context. Its antigen is still unknown. One end of the junction varies from germline; a read error may be responsible. During its preparation, the TCRbeta library received unique molecular identifiers. TCRdb independently ran MiXCR on the PCR reads; one entry per CDR3 protein. The data hold almost 600,000 distinct CDR3 sequences, with 25% to 30% observed a single time. The sample is drawn from a study of T-cell reconstitution after alpha-beta-depleted transplantation in children. Study results and limitations: Some patients' high day-60 TCRbeta diversity was attributed to recipient cells surviving conditioning.

Germline V lookup: CDR1 SGHDT, CDR2 YYEEEE. This CDR3 contains 15 residues. The TCR was taken from a boy under two years old with Wiskott-Aldrich syndrome, due to receive a stem cell transplant. The material sequenced was PBMCs, taken before TCRalphabeta/CD19-depleted stem cell transplant. V gene TRBV5-6 combines with J gene TRBJ2-7; D perhaps matches TRBD2 (6 bases). In DNA, the CDR3 is TGTGCCAGCAGCGGGGGGACGCATAGCTCCTACGAGCAGTACTTT. It codes for CASSGGTHSSYEQYF.